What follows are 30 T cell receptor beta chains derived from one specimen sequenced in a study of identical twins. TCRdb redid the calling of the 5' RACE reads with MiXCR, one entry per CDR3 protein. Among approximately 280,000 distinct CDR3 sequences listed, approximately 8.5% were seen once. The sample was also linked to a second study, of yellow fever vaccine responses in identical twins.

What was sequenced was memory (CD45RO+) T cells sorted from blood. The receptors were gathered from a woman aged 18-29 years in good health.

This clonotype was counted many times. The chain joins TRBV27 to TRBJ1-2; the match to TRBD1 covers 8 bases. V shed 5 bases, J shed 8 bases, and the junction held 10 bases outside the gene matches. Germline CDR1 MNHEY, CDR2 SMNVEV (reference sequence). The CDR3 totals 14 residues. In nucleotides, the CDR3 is TGTGCCAGCAGTCAAGGACAGGGTCGACGCGGCTACACCTTC. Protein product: CASSQGQGRRGYTF.

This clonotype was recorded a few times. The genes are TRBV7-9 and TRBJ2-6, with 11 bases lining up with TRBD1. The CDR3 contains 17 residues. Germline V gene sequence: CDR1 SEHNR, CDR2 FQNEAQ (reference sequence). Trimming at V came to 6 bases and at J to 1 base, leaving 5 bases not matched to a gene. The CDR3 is CASSRGQGASGANVLTF. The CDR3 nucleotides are TGTGCCAGCAGTCGCGGACAGGGGGCGTCTGGGGCCAACGTCCTGACTTTC.

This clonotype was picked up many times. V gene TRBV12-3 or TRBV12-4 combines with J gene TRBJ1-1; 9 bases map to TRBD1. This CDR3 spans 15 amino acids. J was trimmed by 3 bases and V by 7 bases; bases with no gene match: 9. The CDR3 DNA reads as TGTGCCAGCAAGCTCGGACAGGGGCGATACACTGAAGCTTTCTTT. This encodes CASKLGQGRYTEAFF.

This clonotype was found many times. The CDR3 sequence: CASSPGQWDEKLFF. In DNA, the CDR3 is TGTGCCAGCTCACCCGGACAGTGGGATGAAAAACTGTTTTTT. The chain couples TRBV18 to TRBJ1-4, with a tentative D call TRBD1 (6 bases). From germline, CDR1 is KGHSH and CDR2 LQKENI. This CDR3 spans 14 amino acids. V gave up 3 bases and J gave up 6 bases, with 11 bases separating them.

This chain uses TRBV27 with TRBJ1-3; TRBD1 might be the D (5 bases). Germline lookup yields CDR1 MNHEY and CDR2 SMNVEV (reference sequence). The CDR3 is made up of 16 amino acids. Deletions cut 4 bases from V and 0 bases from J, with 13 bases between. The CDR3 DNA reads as TGTGCCAGCAGTTCGTCGGGACGGATCTCTGGAAACACCATATATTTT. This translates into CASSSSGRISGNTIYF.

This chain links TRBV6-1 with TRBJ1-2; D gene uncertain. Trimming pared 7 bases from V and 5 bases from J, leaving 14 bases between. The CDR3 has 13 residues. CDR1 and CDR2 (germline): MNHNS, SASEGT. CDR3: CASTVDLGYGYTF. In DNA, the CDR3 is TGTGCCAGCACGGTGGATCTGGGGTATGGCTACACCTTC.

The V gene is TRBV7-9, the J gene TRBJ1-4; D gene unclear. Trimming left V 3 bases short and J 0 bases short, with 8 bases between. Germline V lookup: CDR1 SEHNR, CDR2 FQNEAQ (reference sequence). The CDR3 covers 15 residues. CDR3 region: CASSLGATTNEKLFF. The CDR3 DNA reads TGTGCCAGCAGCTTGGGAGCGACAACTAATGAAAAACTGTTTTTT.

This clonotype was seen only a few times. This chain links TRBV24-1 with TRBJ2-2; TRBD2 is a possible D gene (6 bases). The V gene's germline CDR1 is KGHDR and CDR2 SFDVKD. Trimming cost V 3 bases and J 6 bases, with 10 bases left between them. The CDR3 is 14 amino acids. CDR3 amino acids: CATSDLRESGELFF. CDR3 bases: TGTGCCACCAGTGATCTGCGGGAATCCGGGGAGCTGTTTTTT.

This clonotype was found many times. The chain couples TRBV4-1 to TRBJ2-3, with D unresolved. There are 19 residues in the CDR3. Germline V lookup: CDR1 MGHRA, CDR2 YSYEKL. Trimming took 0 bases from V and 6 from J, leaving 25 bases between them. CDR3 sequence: CASSQDVSLRTQSGDTQYF. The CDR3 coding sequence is TGCGCCAGCAGCCAAGATGTCTCTCTAAGGACCCAATCTGGCGATACGCAGTATTTT.

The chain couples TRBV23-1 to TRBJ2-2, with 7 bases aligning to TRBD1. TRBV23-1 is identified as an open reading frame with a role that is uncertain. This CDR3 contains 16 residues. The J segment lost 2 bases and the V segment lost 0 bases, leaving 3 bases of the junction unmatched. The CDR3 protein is CASSQSGTVNTGELFF. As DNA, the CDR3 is TGCGCCAGCAGTCAATCGGGGACAGTTAACACCGGGGAGCTGTTTTTT.

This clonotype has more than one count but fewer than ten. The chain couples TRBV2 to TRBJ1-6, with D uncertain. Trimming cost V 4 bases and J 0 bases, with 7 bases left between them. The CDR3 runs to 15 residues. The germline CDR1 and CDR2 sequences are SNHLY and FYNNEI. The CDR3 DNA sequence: TGTGCCAGCAGTGTTGATGGCTCCTATAATTCACCCCTCCACTTT. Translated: CASSVDGSYNSPLHF.

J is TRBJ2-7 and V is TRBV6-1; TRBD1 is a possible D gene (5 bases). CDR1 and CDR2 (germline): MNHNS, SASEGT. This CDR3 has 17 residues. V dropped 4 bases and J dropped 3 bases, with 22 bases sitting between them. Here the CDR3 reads CASSVYGQGGINYEQYF. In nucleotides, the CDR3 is TGTGCCAGCAGTGTTTACGGACAAGGCGGAATAAACTACGAGCAGTACTTC.

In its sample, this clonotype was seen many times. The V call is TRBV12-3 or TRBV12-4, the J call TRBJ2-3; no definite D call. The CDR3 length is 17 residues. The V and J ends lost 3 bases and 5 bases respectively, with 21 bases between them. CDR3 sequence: CASSFYGKSREGDTQYF. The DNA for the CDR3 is TGTGCCAGCAGTTTCTATGGCAAAAGTAGAGAAGGAGATACGCAGTATTTT.

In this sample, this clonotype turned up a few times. The DNA for the CDR3 is TGTGCCAGCAGTTCCGGGGTTGGTGATGCAGAGACCCAGTACTTC. This codes for CASSSGVGDAETQYF. The chain uses TRBV7-9 and TRBJ2-5; the D gene is possibly TRBD2 (5 bases). V shed 6 bases and J shed 4 bases, with 18 bases lying between them. Germline V lookup: CDR1 SEHNR, CDR2 FQNEAQ (reference sequence). This CDR3 is 15 amino acids long.

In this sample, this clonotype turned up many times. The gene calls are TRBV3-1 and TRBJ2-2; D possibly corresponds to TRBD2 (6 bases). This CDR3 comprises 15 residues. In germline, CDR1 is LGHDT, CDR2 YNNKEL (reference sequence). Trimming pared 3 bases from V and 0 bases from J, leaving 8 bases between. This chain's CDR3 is CASSQGGANTGELFF. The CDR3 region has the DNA TGTGCCAGCAGCCAGGGCGGGGCGAACACCGGGGAGCTGTTTTTT.

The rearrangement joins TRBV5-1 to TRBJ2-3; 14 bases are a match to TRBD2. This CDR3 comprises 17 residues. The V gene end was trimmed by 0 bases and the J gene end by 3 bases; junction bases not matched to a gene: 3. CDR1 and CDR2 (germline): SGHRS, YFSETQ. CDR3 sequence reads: CASSLAGTSGGTDTQYF. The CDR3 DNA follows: TGCGCCAGCAGCTTGGCCGGGACTAGCGGGGGAACAGATACGCAGTATTTT. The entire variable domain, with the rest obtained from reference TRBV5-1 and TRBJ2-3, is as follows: KAGVTQTPRYLIKTRGQQVTLSCSPISGHRSVSWYQQTPGQGLQFLFEYFSETQRNKGNFPGRFSGRQFSNSRSEMNVSTLELGDSALYLCASSLAGTSGGTDTQYFGPGTRLTVL.

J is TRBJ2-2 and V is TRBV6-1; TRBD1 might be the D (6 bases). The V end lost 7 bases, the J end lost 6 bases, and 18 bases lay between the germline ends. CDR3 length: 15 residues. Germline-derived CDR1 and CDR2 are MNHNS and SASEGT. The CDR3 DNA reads TGTGCCAGCACCCTTGGACAGTTTTTCGCCGGGGAGCTGTTTTTT. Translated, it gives CASTLGQFFAGELFF.

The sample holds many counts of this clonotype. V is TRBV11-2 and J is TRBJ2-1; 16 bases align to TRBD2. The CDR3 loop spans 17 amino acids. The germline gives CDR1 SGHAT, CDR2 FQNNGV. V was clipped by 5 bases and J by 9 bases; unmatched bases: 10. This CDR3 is CASSDGTSGRAKGEQFF. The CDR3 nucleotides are TGTGCCAGCAGCGACGGGACTAGCGGGAGGGCCAAGGGTGAGCAGTTCTTC.

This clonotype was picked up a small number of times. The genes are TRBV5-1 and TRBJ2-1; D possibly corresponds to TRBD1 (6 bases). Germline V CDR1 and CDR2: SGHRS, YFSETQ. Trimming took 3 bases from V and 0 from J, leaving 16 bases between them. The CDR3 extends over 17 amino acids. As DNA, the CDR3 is TGCGCCAGCAGCTCCAACAGAGGGGGTAACTCCTACAATGAGCAGTTCTTC. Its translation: CASSSNRGGNSYNEQFF.

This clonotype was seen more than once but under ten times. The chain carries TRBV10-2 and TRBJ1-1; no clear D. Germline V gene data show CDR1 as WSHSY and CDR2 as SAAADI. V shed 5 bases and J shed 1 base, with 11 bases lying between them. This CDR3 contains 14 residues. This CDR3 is CASSSGRQNTEAFF. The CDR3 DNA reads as TGCGCCAGCAGTTCAGGACGGCAGAACACTGAAGCTTTCTTT.

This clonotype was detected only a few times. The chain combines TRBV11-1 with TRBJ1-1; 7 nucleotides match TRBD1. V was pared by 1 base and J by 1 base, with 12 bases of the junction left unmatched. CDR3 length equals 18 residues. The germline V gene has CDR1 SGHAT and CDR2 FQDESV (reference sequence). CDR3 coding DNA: TGTGCCAGCAGCTTAGTATTATTACTTGGGACAGCGAACACTGAAGCTTTCTTT. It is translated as CASSLVLLLGTANTEAFF.

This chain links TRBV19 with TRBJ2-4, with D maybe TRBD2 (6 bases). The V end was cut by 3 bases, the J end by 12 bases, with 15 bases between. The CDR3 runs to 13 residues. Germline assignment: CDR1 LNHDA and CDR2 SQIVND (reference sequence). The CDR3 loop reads CASSIGSGTHQYF. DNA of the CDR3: TGTGCCAGTAGTATCGGTTCCGGGACTCATCAGTACTTC.

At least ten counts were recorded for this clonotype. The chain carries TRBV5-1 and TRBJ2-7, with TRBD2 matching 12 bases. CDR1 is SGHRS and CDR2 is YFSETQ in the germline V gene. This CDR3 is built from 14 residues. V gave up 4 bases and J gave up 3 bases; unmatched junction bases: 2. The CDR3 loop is CASSPGLAGYEQYF. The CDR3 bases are TGCGCCAGCAGCCCGGGACTAGCGGGCTACGAGCAGTACTTC.

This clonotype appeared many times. CDR3 in amino acids: CASRLGTGGYNSPLHF. The CDR3 bases are TGTGCCAGCAGATTGGGGACAGGCGGCTATAATTCACCCCTCCACTTT. The chain employs TRBV7-9 and TRBJ1-6, with 8 bases aligning to TRBD1. This CDR3 comprises 16 residues. The junction had 7 bases not matched to a gene; V was cut back by 6 bases and J by 3 bases. Germline V gives CDR1 SEHNR, CDR2 FQNEAQ (reference sequence).

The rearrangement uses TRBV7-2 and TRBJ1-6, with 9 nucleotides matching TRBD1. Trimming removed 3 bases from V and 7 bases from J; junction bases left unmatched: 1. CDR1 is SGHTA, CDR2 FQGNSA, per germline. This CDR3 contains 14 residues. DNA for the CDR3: TGTGCCAGCAGCTTGGACAGGGGAAATTCACCCCTCCACTTT. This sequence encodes CASSLDRGNSPLHF.

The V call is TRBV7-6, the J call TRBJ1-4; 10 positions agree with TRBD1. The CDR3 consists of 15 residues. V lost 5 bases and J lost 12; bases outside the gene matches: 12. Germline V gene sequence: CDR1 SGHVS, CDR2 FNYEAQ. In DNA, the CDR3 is TGTGCCAGCAGCCTGGCCGGGACAGGGGCCGTAGAACTGTTTTTT. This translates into CASSLAGTGAVELFF.

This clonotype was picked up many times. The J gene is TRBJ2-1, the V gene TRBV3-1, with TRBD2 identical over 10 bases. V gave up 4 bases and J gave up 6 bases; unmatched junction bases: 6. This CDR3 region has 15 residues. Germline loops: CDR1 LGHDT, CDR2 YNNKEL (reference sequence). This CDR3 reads CASSLGLAESNEQFF. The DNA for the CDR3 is TGTGCCAGCAGCCTAGGACTAGCGGAGAGCAATGAGCAGTTCTTC.

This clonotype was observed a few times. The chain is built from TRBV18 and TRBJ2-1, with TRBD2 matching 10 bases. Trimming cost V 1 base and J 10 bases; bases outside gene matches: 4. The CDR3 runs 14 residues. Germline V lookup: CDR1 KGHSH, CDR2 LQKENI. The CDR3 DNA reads TGTGCCAGCTCACCACTAGCGGGGGGTACGGAGCAGTTCTTC. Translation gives CASSPLAGGTEQFF.

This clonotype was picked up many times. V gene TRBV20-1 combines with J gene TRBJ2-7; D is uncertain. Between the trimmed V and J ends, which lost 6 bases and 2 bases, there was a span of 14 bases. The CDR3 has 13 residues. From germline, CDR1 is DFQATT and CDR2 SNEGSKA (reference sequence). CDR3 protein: CSACPGPTYEQYV. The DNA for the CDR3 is TGCAGTGCGTGCCCCGGACCTACCTACGAGCAGTACGTC.

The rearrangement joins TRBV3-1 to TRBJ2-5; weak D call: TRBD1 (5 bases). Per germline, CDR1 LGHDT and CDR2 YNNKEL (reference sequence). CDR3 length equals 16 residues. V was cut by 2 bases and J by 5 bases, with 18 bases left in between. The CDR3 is CASSQRIGQGEETQYF. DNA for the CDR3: TGTGCCAGCAGCCAAAGAATAGGGCAGGGCGAGGAGACCCAGTACTTC.